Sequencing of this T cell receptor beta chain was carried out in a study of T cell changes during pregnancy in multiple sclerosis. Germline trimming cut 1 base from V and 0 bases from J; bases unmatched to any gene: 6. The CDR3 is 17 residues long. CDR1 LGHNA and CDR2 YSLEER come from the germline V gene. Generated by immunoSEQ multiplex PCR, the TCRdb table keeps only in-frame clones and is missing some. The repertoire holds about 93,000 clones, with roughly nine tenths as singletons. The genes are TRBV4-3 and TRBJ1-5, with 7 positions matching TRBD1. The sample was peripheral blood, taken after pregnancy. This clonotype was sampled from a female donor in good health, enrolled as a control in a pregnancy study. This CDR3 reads CASSQAFDRDSNQPQHF. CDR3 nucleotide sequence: TGCGCCAGCAGCCAAGCTTTTGACAGGGATAGCAATCAGCCCCAGCATTTT.